Detailed here is one T cell receptor beta chain. Its antigen target is currently unknown. The input lacks base qualities; no much larger clone sits a single base away. This specimen belongs to a study of T-cell reconstitution after alpha-beta-depleted transplantation in children (dated by TCRdb to between 2015 and 2016). For context, the study as a whole: The study quantitatively tracked T-cell immune reconstitution after TCRalphabeta/CD19-depleted allogeneic hematopoietic cell transplantation in children using TCR repertoire profiling. What the work shows at the level of the full study, not this receptor alone: Over subsequent months, a decline in hyperexpanded clone frequencies was noted, and after one year, T-cell counts and TCRbeta diversity were mostly ascribed to newly produced T cells. In some patients, the high TCRbeta diversity seen at day 60 was put down to recipient T cells and intrathymic progenitors that had survived conditioning. The apparently early recovery of alphabetaT-cell counts about two months after transplant reportedly depended on only several hundred rapidly expanded clones that came from non-depleted graft cells.

Taken with the paper, the label for treatment or condition translates to: allogeneic hematopoietic cell transplantation with graft depleted of TCRalphabeta T cells and CD19 B cells. TCRalphabeta/CD19-depleted allogeneic hematopoietic cell grafts were given to the transplant recipients, all of whom were children. The germline V gene supplies CDR1 LGHNT and CDR2 FRNRAP. The cysteine opens and the phenylalanine closes a CDR3 of 16 amino acids. Kept here is only the CDR3 DNA, which spans 48 bases and is read in frame from base 1. From V the trimming removes 7 bases and from J it removes 3 bases, while the gene matches leave 8 bases of the junction unaccounted for. The protocol used for the library was PCR. TCRdb records Illumina HiSeq 2500 as the sequencer. TCR library preparation used molecular barcoding, with unique molecular identifiers applied to normalize quantification of the TCRbeta repertoire. TCRdb redid the processing of the public reads, applying fastp at Q25 and MiXCR, and retained in-frame beta chains. Rows with one shared CDR3 protein collapse into an entry with the most common genes and DNA. In all, the sample holds about 310,000 distinct CDR3 sequences, and approximately 23% of those were seen once. Clones ranked in the top ten supply roughly 11% of the sample.

The clonotype comes from a male patient under 18 who had a stem cell transplant for acute lymphoblastic leukemia, so the T cells may come from the graft donor. Here the sequenced sample was PBMCs, mostly from graft donor cells, taken 180 days after TCRalphabeta/CD19-depleted stem cell transplant. The receptor chain draws on TRBV12-5 and TRBJ2-3, with 12 central nucleotides matching TRBD2. This receptor carries the CDR3 CASALTSGRGTDTQYF. The bases are TGTGCTAGTGCCCTGACTAGCGGGAGAGGGACAGATACGCAGTATTTT.